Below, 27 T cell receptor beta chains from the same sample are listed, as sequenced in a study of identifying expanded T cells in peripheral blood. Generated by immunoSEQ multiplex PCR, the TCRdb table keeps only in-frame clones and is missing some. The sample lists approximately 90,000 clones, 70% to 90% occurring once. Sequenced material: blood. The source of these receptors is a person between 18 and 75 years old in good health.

CDR3 DNA sequence: TGTGCCAGCACGGCGGGGACTGGCTCCTACGAGCAGTACTTC. Protein product: CASTAGTGSYEQYF. V usage is TRBV2 and J usage is TRBJ2-7, with D perhaps matching TRBD2 (6 bases). Trimming removed 7 bases from V and 0 bases from J, with 13 bases in between. Germline CDR1 reads SNHLY; CDR2 reads FYNNEI. This CDR3 is 14 amino acids long.

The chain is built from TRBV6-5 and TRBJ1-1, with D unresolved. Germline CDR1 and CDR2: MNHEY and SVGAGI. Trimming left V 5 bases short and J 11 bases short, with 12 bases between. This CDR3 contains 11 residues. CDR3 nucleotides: TGTGCCAGCAGTGCCGGTACGGCCGCTTTCTTT. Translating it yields CASSAGTAAFF.

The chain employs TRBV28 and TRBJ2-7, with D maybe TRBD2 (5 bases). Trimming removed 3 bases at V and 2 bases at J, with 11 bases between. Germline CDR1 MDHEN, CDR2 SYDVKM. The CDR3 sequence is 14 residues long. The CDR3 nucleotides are TGTGCCAGCAGTTTCGGGGATACTACCTACGAGCAGTACTTC. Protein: CASSFGDTTYEQYF.

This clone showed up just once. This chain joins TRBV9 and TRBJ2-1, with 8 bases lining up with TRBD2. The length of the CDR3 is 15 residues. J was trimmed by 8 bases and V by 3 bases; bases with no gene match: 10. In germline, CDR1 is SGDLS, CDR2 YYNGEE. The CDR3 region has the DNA TGTGCCAGCAGCGGTGGGGCTAGCGGGTGGGATGAGCAGTTCTTC. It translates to CASSGGASGWDEQFF.

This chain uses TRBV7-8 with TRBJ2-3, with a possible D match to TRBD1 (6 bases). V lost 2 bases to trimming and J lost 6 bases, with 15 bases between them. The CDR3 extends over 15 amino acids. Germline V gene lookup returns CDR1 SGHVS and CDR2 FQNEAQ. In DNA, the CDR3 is TGTGCCAGCAGCTTAAGGGGACACCACTGGGATACGCAGTATTTT. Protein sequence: CASSLRGHHWDTQYF.

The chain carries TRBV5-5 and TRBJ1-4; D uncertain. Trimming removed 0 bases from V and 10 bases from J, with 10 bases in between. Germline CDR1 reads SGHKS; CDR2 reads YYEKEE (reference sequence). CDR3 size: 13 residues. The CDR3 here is CASSLVVFGKLFF. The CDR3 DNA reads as TGTGCCAGCAGCTTGGTCGTTTTTGGAAAACTGTTTTTT.

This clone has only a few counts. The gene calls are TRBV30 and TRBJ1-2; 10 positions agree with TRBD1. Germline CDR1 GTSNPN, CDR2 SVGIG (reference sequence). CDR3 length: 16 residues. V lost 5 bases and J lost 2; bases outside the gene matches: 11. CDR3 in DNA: TGTGCCTGGGAAGAGCCCCCGGGACAGGGGAACTATGGCTACACCTTC. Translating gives CAWEEPPGQGNYGYTF.

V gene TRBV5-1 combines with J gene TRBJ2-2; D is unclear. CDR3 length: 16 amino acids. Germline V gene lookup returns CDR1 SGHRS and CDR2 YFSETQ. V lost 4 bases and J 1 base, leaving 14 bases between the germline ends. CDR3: CASSPPLAGNTGELFF. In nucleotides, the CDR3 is TGCGCCAGCAGCCCTCCCTTGGCCGGGAACACCGGGGAGCTGTTTTTT.

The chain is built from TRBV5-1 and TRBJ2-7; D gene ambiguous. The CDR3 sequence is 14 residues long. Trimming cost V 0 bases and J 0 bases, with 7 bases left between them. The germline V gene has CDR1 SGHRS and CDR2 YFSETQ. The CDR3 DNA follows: TGCGCCAGCAGCTTGGTACGGAACTCCTACGAGCAGTACTTC. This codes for CASSLVRNSYEQYF. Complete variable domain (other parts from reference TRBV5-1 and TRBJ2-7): KAGVTQTPRYLIKTRGQQVTLSCSPISGHRSVSWYQQTPGQGLQFLFEYFSETQRNKGNFPGRFSGRQFSNSRSEMNVSTLELGDSALYLCASSLVRNSYEQYFGPGTRLTVT.

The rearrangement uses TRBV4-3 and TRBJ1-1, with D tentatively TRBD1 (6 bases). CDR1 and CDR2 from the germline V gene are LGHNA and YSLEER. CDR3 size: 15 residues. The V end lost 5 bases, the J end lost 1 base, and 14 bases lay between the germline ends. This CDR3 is CASSSTGFWNTEAFF. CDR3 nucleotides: TGCGCCAGCAGCTCGACAGGATTCTGGAACACTGAAGCTTTCTTT.

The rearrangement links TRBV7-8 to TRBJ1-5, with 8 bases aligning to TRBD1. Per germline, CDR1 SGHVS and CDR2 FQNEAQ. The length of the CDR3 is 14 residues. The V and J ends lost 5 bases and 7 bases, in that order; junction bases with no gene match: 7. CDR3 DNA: TGTGCCAGCAGCGCCGGACAGGGCGGGCAGCCCCAGCATTTT. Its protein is CASSAGQGGQPQHF.

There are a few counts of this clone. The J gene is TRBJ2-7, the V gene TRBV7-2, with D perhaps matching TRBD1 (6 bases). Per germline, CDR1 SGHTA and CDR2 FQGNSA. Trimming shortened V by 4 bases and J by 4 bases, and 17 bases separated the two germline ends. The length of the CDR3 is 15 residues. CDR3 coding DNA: TGTGCCAGCAGCTGGACAGTTAAAGGTATTTACGAGCAGTACTTC. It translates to CASSWTVKGIYEQYF.

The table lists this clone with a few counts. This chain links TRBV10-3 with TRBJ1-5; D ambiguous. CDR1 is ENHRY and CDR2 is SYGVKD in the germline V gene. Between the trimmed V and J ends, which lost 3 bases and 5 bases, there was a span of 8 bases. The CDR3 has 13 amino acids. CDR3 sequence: CAISEGNHQPQHF. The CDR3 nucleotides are TGTGCCATCAGTGAAGGAAATCATCAGCCCCAGCATTTT.

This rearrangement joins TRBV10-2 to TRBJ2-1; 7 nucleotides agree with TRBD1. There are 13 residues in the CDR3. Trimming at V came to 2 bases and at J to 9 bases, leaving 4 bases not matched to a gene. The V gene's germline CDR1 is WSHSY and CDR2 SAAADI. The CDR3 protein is CASSETGVGEQFF. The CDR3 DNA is TGCGCCAGCAGTGAGACAGGGGTGGGTGAGCAGTTCTTC.

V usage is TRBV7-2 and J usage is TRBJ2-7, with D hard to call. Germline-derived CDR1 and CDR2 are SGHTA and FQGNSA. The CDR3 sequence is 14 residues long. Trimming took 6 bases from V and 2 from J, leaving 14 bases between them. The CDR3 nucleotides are TGTGCCAGCAGGAGTAGGGCCCAGACCTACGAGCAGTACTTC. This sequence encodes CASRSRAQTYEQYF. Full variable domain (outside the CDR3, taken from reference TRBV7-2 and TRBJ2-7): GAGVSQSPSNKVTEKGKDVELRCDPISGHTALYWYRQSLGQGLEFLIYFQGNSAPDKSGLPSDRFSAERTGGSVSTLTIQRTQQEDSAVYLCASRSRAQTYEQYFGPGTRLTVT.

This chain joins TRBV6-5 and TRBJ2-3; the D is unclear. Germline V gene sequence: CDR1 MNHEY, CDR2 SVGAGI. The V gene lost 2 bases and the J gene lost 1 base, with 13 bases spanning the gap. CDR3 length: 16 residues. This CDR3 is CASSYRATEGTDTQYF. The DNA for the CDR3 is TGTGCCAGCAGTTACCGGGCCACAGAAGGCACAGATACGCAGTATTTT.

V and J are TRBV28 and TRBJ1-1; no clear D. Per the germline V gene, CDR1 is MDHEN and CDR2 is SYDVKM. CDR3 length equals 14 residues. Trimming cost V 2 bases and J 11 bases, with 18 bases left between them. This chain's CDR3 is CASSLIDEVLGAFF. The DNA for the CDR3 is TGTGCCAGCAGTTTAATTGACGAAGTCTTGGGGGCTTTCTTT. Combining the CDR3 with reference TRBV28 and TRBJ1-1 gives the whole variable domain DVKVTQSSRYLVKRTGEKVFLECVQDMDHENMFWYRQDPGLGLRLIYFSYDVKMKEKGDIPEGYSVSREKKERFSLILESASTNQTSMYLCASSLIDEVLGAFFGQGTRLTVV.

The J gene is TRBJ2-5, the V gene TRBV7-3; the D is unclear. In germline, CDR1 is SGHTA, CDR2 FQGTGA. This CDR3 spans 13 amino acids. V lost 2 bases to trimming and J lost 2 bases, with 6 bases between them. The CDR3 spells CASSLDVQETQYF. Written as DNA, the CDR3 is TGTGCCAGCAGCTTAGATGTACAAGAGACCCAGTACTTC. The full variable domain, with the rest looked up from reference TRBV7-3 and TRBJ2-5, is GAGVSQTPSNKVTEKGKYVELRCDPISGHTALYWYRQSLGQGPEFLIYFQGTGAADDSGLPNDRFFAVRPEGSVSTLKIQRTERGDSAVYLCASSLDVQETQYFGPGTRLLVL.

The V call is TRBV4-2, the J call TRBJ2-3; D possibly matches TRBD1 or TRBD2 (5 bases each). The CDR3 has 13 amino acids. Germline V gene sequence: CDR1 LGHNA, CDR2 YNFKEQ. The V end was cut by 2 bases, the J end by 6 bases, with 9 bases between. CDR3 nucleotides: TGTGCCAGCAGCCAAAAGAGGGGCGATACGCAGTATTTT. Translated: CASSQKRGDTQYF.

CDR3 region: CASSFRDTISRIQGYTF. CDR3 in DNA: TGTGCCAGCAGCTTCAGGGACACCATTTCTCGAATCCAGGGCTACACCTTC. The J gene is TRBJ1-2, the V gene TRBV11-2; perhaps TRBD1 as D (6 bases). This CDR3 has 17 residues. Germline-derived CDR1 and CDR2 are SGHAT and FQNNGV. The V and J ends lost 3 bases and 8 bases respectively, with 25 bases between them.

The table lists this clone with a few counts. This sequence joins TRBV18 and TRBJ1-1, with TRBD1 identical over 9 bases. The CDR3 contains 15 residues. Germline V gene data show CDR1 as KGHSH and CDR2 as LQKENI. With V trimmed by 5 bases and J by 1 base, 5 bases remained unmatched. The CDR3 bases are TGTGCCAGCTCAATACAGGGGGCGTCGAACACTGAAGCTTTCTTT. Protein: CASSIQGASNTEAFF. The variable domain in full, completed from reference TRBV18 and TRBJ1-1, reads NAGVMQNPRHLVRRRGQEARLRCSPMKGHSHVYWYRQLPEEGLKFMVYLQKENIIDESGMPKERFSAEFPKEGPSILRIQQVVRGDSAAYFCASSIQGASNTEAFFGQGTRLTVV.

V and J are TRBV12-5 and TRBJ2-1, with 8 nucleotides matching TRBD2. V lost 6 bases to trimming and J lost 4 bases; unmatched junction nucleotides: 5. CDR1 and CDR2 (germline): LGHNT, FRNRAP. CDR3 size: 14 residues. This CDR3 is CASGRGEYYNEQFF. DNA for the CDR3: TGTGCTAGTGGGCGGGGGGAGTATTACAATGAGCAGTTCTTC.

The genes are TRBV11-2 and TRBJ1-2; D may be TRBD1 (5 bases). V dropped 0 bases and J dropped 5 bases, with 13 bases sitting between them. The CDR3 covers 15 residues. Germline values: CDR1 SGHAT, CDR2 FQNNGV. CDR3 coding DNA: TGTGCCAGCAGCTTAGAGGGGGGGTCTCGGTATGGCTACACCTTC. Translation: CASSLEGGSRYGYTF. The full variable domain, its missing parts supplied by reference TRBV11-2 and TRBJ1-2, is EAGVAQSPRYKIIEKRQSVAFWCNPISGHATLYWYQQILGQGPKLLIQFQNNGVVDDSQLPKDRFSAERLKGVDSTLKIQPAKLEDSAVYLCASSLEGGSRYGYTFGSGTRLTVV.

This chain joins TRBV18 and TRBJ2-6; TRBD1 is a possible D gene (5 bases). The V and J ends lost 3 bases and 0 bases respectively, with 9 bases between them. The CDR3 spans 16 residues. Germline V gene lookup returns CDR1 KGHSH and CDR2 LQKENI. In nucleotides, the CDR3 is TGTGCCAGCTCACCGCAGGGTCTCTCTGGGGCCAACGTCCTGACTTTC. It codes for CASSPQGLSGANVLTF.

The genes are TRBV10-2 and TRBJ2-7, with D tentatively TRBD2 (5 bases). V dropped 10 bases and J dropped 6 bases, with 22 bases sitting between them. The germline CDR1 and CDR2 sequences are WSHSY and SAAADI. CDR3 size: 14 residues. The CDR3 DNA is TGCGCCACGATGTATGGCGGGCTCCGCGGCGAGCAGTACTTC. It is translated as CATMYGGLRGEQYF.

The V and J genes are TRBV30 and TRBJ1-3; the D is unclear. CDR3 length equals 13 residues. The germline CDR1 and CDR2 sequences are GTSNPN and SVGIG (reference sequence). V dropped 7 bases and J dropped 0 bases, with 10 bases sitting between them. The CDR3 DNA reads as TGTGCCTTTCGGCGGGGCTCTGGAAACACCATATATTTT. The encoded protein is CAFRRGSGNTIYF.

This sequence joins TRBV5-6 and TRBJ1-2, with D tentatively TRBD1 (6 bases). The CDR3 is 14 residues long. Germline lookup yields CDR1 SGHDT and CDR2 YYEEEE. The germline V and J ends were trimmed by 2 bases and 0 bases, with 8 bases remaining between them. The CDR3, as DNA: TGTGCCAGCAGCTTACAGGGTCCTAACTATGGCTACACCTTC. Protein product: CASSLQGPNYGYTF.